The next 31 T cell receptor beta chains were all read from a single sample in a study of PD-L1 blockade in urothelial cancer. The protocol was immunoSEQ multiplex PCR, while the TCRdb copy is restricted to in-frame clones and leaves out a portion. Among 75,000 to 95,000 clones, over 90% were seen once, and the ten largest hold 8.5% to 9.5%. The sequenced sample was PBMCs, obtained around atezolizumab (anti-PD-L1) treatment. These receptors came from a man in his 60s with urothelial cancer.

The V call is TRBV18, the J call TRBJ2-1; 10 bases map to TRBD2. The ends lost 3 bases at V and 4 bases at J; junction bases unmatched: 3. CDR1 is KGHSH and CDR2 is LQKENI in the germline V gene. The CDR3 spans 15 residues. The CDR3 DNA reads TGTGCCAGCTCACCGACTAGCGGGCCATACAATGAGCAGTTCTTC. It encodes CASSPTSGPYNEQFF.

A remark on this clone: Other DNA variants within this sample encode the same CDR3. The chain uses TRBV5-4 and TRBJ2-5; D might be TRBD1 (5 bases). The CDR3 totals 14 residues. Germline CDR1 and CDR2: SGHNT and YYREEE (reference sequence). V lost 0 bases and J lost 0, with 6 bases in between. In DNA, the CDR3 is TGTGCCAGCAGCTTGGTAGGGGACCAAGAGACCCAGTACTTC. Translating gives CASSLVGDQETQYF.

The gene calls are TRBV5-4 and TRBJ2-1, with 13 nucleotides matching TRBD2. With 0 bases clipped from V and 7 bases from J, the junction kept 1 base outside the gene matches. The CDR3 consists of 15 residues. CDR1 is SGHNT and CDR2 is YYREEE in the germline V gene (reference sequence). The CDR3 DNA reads TGTGCCAGCAGCTTGGAGGGACTAGCGGGGAATGAGCAGTTCTTC. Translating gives CASSLEGLAGNEQFF.

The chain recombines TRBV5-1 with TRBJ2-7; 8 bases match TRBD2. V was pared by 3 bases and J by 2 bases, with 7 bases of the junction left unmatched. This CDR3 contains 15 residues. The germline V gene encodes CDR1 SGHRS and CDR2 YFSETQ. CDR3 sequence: CASSSTSGSPYEQYF. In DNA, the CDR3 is TGCGCCAGCAGCTCGACGAGCGGGAGCCCCTACGAGCAGTACTTC.

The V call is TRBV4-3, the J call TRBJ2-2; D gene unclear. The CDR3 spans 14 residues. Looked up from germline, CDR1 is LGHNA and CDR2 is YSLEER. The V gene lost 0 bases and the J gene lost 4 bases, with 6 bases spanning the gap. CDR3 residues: CASSQDSFTGELFF. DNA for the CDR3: TGCGCCAGCAGCCAAGATAGTTTCACCGGGGAGCTGTTTTTT.

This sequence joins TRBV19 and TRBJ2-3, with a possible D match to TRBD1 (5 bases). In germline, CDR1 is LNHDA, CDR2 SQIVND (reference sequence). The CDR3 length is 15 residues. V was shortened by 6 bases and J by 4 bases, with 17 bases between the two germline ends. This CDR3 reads CASRTEARGPDTQYF. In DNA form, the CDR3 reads TGTGCCAGTAGAACCGAGGCTAGGGGCCCAGATACGCAGTATTTT.

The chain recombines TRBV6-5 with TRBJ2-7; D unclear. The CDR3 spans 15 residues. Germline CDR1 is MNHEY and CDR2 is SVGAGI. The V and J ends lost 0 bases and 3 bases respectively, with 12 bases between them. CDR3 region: CASSYSIQAGYEQYF. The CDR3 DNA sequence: TGTGCCAGCAGTTACTCGATCCAGGCCGGCTACGAGCAGTACTTC.

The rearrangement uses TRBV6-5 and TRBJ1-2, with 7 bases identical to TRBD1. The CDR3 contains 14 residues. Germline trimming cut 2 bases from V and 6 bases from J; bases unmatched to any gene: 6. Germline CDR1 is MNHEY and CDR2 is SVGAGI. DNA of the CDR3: TGTGCCAGCAGTTACAGGGGGCAGAACGATGGCTACACCTTC. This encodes CASSYRGQNDGYTF.

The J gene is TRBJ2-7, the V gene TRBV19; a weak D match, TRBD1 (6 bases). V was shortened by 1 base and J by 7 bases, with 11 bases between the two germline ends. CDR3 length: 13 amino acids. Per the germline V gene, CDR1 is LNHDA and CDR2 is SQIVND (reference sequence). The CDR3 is CASSIGAGDEQYF. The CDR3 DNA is TGTGCCAGTAGTATAGGGGCAGGGGATGAGCAGTACTTC.

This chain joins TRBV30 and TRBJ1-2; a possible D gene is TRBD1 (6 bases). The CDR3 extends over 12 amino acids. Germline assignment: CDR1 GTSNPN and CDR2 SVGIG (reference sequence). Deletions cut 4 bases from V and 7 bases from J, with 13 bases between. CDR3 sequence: CAWNHRVVGYTF. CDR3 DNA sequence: TGTGCCTGGAATCACAGGGTAGTTGGCTACACCTTC.

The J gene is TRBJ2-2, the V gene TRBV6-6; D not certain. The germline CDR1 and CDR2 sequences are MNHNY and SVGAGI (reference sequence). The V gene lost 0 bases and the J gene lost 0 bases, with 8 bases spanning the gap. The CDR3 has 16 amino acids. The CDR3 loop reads CASSYSYGPNTGELFF. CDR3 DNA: TGTGCCAGCAGTTACTCGTACGGTCCGAACACCGGGGAGCTGTTTTTT.

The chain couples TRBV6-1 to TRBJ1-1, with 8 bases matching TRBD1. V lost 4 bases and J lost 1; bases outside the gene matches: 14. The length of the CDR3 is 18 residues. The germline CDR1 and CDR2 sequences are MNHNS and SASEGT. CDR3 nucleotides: TGTGCCAGCAGTGCTAGGGACAGGAGAAAGGGCTGGAACACTGAAGCTTTCTTT. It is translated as CASSARDRRKGWNTEAFF.

CDR3 bases: TGCGCCAGCAGCTTGGAGGAGGGGTCAGATACGCAGTATTTT. Its translation: CASSLEEGSDTQYF. This sequence joins TRBV5-1 and TRBJ2-3, with D perhaps TRBD2 (6 bases). Trimming cost V 0 bases and J 4 bases, with 9 bases left between them. Germline V CDR1 and CDR2: SGHRS, YFSETQ. This CDR3 has 14 residues.

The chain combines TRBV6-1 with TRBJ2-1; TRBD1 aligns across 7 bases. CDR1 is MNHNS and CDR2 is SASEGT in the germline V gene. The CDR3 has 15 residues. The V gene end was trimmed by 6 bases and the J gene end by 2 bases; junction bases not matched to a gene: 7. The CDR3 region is CASREPGQPYNEQFF. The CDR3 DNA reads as TGTGCCAGCAGAGAACCGGGACAGCCCTACAATGAGCAGTTCTTC.

The DNA of the CDR3 is TGTGCCATCAGTTTTCAGGGGGCCTATGGCTACACCTTC. It translates to CAISFQGAYGYTF. The chain recombines TRBV10-3 with TRBJ1-2; 8 positions agree with TRBD1. Per the germline V gene, CDR1 is ENHRY and CDR2 is SYGVKD. The length of the CDR3 is 13 residues. Trimming at V came to 5 bases and at J to 4 bases, leaving 3 bases not matched to a gene.

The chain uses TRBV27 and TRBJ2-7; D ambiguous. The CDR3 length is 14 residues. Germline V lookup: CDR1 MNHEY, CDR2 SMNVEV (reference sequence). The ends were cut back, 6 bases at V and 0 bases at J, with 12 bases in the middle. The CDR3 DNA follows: TGTGCCAGCAGAACGGTCCCCAACTCCTACGAGCAGTACTTC. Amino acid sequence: CASRTVPNSYEQYF.

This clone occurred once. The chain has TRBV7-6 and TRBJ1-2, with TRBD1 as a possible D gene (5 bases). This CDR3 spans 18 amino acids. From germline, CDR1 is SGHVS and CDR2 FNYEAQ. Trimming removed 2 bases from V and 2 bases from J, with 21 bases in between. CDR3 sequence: CASSLIPLQQGGNYGYTF. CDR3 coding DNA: TGTGCCAGCAGCTTAATACCCCTGCAGCAGGGAGGGAACTATGGCTACACCTTC.

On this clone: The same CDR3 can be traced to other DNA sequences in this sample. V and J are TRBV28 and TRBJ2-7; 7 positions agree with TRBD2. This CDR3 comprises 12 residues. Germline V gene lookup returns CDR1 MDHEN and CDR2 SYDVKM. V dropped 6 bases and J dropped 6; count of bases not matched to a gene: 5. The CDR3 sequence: CASSLGGSEQYF. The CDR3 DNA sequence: TGTGCCAGCAGCCTGGGAGGGAGCGAGCAGTACTTC.

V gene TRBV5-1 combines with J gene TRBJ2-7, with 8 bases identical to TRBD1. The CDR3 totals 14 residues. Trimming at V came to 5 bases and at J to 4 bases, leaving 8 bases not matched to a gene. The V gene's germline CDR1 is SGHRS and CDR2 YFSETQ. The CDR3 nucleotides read TGCGCCAGCAGAAACCAGGGGGCGTCATACGAGCAGTACTTC. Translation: CASRNQGASYEQYF.

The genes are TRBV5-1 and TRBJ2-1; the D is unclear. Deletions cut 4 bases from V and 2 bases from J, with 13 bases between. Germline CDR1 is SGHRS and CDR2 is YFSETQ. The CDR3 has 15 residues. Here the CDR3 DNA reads TGCGCCAGCAGCACGGCGGTCGGAACCTACAATGAGCAGTTCTTC. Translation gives CASSTAVGTYNEQFF. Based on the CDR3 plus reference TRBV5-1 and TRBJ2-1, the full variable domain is KAGVTQTPRYLIKTRGQQVTLSCSPISGHRSVSWYQQTPGQGLQFLFEYFSETQRNKGNFPGRFSGRQFSNSRSEMNVSTLELGDSALYLCASSTAVGTYNEQFFGPGTRLTVL.

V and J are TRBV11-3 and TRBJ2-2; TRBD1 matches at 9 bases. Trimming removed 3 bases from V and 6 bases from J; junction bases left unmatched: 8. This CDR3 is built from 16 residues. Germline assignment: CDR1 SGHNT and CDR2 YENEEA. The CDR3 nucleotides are TGTGCCAGCAGCTTGGGACAGGGAGGACGCGCCGGGGAGCTGTTTTTT. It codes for CASSLGQGGRAGELFF.

The CDR3 is CSVRDRGSTDTQYF. The CDR3, as DNA: TGCAGCGTCCGGGACAGGGGGAGCACAGATACGCAGTATTTT. The chain couples TRBV29-1 to TRBJ2-3, with 11 bases aligning to TRBD1. Per germline, CDR1 SQVTM and CDR2 ANQGSEA. There are 14 residues in the CDR3. The J segment lost 0 bases and the V segment lost 6 bases, leaving 2 bases of the junction unmatched.

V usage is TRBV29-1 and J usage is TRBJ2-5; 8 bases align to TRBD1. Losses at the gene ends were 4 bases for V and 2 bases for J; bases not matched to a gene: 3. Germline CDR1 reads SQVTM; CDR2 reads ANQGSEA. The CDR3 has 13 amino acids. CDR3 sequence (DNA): TGCAGCGTTGGGACAGGGTCTCAAGAGACCCAGTACTTC. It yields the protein CSVGTGSQETQYF. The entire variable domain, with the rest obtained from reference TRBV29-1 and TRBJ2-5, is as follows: SAVISQKPSRDICQRGTSLTIQCQVDSQVTMMFWYRQQPGQSLTLIATANQGSEATYESGFVIDKFPISRPNLTFSTLTVSNMSPEDSSIYLCSVGTGSQETQYFGPGTRLLVL.

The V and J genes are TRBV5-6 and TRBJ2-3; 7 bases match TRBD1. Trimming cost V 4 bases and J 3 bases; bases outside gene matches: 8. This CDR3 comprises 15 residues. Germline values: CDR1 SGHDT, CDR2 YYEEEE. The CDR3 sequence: CASSTPRQGTDTQYF. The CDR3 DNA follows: TGTGCCAGCAGCACCCCCCGACAGGGTACAGATACGCAGTATTTT. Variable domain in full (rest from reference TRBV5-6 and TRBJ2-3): DAGVTQSPTHLIKTRGQQVTLRCSPKSGHDTVSWYQQALGQGPQFIFQYYEEEERQRGNFPDRFSGHQFPNYSSELNVNALLLGDSALYLCASSTPRQGTDTQYFGPGTRLTVL.

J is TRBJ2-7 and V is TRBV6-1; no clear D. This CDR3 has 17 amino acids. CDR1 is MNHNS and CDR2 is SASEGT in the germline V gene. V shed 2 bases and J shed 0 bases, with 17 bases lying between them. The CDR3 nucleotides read TGTGCCAGCAGTGAACACCTCTTGGGCAGGCCCTCCTACGAGCAGTACTTC. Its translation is CASSEHLLGRPSYEQYF.

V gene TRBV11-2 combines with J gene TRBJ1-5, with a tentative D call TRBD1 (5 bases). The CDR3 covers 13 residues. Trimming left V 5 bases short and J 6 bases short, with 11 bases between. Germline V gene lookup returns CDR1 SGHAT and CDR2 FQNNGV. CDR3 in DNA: TGTGCCAGCAGCCAAGGGGATCGTCAGCCCCAGCATTTT. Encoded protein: CASSQGDRQPQHF.

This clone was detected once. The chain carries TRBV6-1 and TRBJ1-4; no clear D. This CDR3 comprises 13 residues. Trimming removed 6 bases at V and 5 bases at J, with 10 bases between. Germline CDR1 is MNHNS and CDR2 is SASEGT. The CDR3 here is CASSVSLNEKLFF. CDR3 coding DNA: TGTGCCAGCAGCGTGTCCCTAAATGAAAAACTGTTTTTT.

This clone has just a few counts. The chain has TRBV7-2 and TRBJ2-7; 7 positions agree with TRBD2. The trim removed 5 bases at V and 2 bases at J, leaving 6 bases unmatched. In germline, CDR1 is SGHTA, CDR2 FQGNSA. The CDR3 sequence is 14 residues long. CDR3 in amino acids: CASSSRGRAYEQYF. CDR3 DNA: TGTGCCAGCAGCAGCCGGGGGAGGGCCTACGAGCAGTACTTC.

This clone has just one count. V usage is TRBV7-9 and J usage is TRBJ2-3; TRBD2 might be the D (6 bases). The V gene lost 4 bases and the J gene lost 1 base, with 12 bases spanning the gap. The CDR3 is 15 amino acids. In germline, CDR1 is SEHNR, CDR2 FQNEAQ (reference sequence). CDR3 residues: CASSSGDLRTDTQYF. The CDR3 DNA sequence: TGTGCCAGCAGCTCGGGGGACCTTCGCACAGATACGCAGTATTTT.

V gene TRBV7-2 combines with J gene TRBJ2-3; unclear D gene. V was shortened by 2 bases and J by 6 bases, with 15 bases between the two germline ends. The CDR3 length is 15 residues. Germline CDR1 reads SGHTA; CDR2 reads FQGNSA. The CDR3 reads CASSLRGDRSDTQYF. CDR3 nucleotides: TGTGCCAGCAGCTTAAGAGGAGACCGGTCGGATACGCAGTATTTT.

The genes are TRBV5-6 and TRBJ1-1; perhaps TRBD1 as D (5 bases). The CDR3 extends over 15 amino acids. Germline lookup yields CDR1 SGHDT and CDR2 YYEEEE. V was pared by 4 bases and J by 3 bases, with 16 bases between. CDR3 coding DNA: TGTGCCAGCAGCCTTATGGCAGGGACTTACACTGAAGCTTTCTTT. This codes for CASSLMAGTYTEAFF.